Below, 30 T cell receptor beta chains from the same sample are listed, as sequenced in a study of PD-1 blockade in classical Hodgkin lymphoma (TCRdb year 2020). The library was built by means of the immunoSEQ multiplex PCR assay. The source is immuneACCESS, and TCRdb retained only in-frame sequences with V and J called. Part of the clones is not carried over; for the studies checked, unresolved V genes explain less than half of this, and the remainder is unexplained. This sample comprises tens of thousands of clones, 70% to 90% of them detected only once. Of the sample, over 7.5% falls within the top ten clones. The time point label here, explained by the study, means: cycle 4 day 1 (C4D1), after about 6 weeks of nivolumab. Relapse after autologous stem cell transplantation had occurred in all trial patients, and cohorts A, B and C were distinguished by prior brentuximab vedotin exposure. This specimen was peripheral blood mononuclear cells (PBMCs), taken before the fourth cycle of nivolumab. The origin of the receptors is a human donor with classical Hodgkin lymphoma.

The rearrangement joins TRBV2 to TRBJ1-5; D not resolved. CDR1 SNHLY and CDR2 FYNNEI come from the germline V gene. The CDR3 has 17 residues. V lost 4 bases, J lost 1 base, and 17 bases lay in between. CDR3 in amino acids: CASSGPTLDLSNQPQHF. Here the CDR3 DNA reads TGTGCCAGCAGTGGGCCGACACTGGATTTAAGCAATCAGCCCCAGCATTTT.

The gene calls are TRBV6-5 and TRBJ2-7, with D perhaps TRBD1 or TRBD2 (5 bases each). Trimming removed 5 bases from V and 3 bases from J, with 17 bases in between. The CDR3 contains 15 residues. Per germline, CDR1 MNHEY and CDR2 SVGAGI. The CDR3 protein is CASSLFFGAVYEQYF. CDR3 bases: TGTGCCAGCAGTCTCTTTTTCGGGGCTGTCTACGAGCAGTACTTC.

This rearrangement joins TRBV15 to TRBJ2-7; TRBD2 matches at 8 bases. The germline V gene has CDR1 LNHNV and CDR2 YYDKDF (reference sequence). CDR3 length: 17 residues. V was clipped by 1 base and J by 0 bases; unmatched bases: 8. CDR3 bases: TGTGCCACCAGCAGAGTGGCGAGCGGGGGCCTCTCCTACGAGCAGTACTTC. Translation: CATSRVASGGLSYEQYF.

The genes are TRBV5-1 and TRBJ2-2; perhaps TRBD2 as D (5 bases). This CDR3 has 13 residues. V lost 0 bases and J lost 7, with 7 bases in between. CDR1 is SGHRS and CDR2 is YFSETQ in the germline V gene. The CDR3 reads CASSLEADGELFF. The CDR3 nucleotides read TGCGCCAGCAGCTTGGAAGCGGACGGGGAGCTGTTTTTT.

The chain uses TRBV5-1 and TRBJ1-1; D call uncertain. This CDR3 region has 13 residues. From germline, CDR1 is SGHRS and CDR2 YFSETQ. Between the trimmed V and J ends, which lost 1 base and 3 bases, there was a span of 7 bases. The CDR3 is CASSLIGDTEAFF. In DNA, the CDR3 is TGCGCCAGCAGCTTGATCGGGGACACTGAAGCTTTCTTT.

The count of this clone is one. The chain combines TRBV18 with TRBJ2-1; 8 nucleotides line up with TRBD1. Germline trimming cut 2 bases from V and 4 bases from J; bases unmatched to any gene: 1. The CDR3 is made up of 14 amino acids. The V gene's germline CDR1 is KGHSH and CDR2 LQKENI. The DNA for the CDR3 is TGTGCCAGCTCACCAACAGGGGGATACAATGAGCAGTTCTTC. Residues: CASSPTGGYNEQFF.

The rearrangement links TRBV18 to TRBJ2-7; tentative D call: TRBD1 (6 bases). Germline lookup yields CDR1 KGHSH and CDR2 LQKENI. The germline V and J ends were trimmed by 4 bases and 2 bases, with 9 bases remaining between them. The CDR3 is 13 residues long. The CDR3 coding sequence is TGTGCCAGCTCACTACGGACAGCCTACGAGCAGTACTTC. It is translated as CASSLRTAYEQYF.

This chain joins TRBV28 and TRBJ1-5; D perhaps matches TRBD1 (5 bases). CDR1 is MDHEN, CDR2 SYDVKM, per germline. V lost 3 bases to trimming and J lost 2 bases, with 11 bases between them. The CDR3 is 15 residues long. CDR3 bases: TGTGCCAGCAGTTTCGTGGGGCTCGGCAATCAGCCCCAGCATTTT. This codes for CASSFVGLGNQPQHF. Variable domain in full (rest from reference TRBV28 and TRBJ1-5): DVKVTQSSRYLVKRTGEKVFLECVQDMDHENMFWYRQDPGLGLRLIYFSYDVKMKEKGDIPEGYSVSREKKERFSLILESASTNQTSMYLCASSFVGLGNQPQHFGDGTRLSIL.

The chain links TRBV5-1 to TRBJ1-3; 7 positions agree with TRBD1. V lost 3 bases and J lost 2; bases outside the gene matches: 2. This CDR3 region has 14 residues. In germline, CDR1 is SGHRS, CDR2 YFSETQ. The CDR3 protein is CASSSQGTGNTIYF. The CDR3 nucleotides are TGCGCCAGCAGCTCACAGGGGACTGGAAACACCATATATTTT.

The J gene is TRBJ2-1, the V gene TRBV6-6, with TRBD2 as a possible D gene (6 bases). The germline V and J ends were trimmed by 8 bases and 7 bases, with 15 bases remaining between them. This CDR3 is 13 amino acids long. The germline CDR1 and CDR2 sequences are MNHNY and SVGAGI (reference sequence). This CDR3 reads CASLVEGRNEQFF. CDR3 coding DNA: TGTGCCAGCTTAGTGGAGGGAAGGAATGAGCAGTTCTTC.

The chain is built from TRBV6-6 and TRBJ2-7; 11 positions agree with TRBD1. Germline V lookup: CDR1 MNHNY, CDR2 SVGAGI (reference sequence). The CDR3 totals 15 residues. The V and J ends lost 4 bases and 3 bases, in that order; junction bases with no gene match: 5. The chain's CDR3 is CASSSKGQGDYEQYF. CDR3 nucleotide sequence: TGTGCCAGCAGTTCTAAGGGACAGGGGGACTACGAGCAGTACTTC.

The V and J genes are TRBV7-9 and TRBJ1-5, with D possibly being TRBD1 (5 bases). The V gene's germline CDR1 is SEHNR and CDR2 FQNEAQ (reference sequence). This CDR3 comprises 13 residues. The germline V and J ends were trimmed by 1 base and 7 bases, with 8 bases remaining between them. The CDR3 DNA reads TGTGCCAGCAGCTTAGACGGGGGACAGCCCCAGCATTTT. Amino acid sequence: CASSLDGGQPQHF.

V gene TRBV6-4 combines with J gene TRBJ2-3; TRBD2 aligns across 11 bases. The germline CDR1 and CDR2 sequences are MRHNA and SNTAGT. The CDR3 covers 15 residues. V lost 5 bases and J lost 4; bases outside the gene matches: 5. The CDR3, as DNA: TGTGCCAGCAGTCTAGCGGGGGGATCCGCAGATACGCAGTATTTT. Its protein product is CASSLAGGSADTQYF.

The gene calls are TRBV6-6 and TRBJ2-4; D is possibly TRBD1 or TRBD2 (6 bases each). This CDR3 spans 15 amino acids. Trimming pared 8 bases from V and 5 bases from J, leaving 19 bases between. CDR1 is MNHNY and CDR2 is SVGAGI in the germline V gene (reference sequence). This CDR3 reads CASGGLQGYENIQYF. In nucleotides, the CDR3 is TGTGCCAGCGGGGGGCTACAGGGCTATGAAAACATTCAGTACTTC.

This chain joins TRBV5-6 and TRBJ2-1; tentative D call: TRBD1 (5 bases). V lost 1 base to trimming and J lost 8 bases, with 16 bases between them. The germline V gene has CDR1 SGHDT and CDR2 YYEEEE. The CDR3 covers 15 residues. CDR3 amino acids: CASSLRVREEDEQFF. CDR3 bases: TGTGCCAGCAGCTTGAGGGTCAGGGAAGAGGATGAGCAGTTCTTC.

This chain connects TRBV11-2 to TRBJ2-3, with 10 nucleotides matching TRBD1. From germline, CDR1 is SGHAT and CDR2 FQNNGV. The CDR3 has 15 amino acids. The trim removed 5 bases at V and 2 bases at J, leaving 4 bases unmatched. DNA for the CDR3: TGTGCCAGCAGCGCCGGGACAGGGGACACAGATACGCAGTATTTT. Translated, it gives CASSAGTGDTDTQYF.

The CDR3 sequence is CASSYPDSTYEQYF. CDR3 DNA sequence: TGTGCCAGCAGTTATCCGGACTCTACCTACGAGCAGTACTTC. The chain has TRBV6-6 and TRBJ2-7, with a tentative D call TRBD2 (5 bases). The CDR3 is 14 amino acids. The V and J ends lost 3 bases and 2 bases respectively, with 11 bases between them. CDR1 MNHNY and CDR2 SVGAGI come from the germline V gene (reference sequence).

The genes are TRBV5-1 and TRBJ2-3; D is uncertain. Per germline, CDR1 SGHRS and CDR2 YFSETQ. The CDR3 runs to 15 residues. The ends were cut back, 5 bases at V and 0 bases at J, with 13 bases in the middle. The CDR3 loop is CASRGSHFSTDTQYF. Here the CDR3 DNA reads TGCGCCAGCAGGGGCTCGCACTTTAGCACAGATACGCAGTATTTT.

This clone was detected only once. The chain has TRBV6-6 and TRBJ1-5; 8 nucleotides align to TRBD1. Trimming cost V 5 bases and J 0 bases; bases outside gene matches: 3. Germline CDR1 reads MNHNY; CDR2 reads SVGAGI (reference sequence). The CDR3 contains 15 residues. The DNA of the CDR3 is TGTGCCAGCAGTCACAGGGGGATTAGCAATCAGCCCCAGCATTTT. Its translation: CASSHRGISNQPQHF.

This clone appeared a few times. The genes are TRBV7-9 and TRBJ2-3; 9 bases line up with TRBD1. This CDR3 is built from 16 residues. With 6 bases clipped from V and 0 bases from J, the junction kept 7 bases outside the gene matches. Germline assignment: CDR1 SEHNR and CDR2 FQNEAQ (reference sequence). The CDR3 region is CASRPSGTGSTDTQYF. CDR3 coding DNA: TGTGCCAGCAGACCCTCCGGGACAGGGAGCACAGATACGCAGTATTTT.

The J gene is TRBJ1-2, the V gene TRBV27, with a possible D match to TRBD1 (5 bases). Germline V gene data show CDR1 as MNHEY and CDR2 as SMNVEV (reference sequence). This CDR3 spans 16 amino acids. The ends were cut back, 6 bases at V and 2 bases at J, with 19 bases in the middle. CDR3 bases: TGTGCCAGCAGACCTCCTCCGGGACGGACGAACTATGGCTACACCTTC. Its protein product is CASRPPPGRTNYGYTF.

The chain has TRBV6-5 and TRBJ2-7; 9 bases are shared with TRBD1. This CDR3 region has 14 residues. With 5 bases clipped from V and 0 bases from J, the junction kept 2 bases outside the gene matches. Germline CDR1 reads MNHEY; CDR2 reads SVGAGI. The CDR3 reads CASSQTGGSYEQYF. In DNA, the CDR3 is TGTGCCAGCAGTCAGACAGGGGGCTCCTACGAGCAGTACTTC.

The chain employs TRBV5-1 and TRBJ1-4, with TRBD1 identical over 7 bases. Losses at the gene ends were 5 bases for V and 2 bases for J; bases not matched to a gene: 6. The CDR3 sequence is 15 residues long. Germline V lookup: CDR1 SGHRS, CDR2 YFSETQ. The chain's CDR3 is CASRETGRTNEKLFF. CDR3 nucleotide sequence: TGCGCCAGCAGGGAGACAGGGAGGACTAATGAAAAACTGTTTTTT.

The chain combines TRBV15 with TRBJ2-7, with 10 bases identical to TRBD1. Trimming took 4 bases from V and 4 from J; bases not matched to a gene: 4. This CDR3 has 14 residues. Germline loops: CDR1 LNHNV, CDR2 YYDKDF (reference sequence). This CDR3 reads CATSMDRGGYEQYF. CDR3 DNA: TGTGCCACCAGCATGGACAGGGGGGGGTACGAGCAGTACTTC.

The CDR3 reads CANSGQGPGSPLHF. CDR3 DNA: TGTGCCAACTCCGGCCAGGGGCCCGGTTCACCCCTCCACTTT. The gene calls are TRBV2 and TRBJ1-6, with D possibly TRBD1 on 6 matching bases. Germline CDR1 reads SNHLY; CDR2 reads FYNNEI. Trimming pared 10 bases from V and 9 bases from J, leaving 19 bases between. The CDR3 is made up of 14 amino acids.

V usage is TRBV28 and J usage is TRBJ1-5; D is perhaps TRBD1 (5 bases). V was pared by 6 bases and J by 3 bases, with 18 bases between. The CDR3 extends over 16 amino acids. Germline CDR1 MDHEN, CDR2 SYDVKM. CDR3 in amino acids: CASSQGQGSYNQPQHF. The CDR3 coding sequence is TGTGCCAGCAGCCAAGGGCAGGGCTCATACAATCAGCCCCAGCATTTT.

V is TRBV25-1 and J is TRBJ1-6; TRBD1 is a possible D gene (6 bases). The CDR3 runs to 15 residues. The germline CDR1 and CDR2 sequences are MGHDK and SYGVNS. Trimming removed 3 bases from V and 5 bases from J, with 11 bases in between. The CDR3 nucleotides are TGTGCCAGCAGTGACTCGACAGGAGATAATTCACCCCTCCACTTT. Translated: CASSDSTGDNSPLHF. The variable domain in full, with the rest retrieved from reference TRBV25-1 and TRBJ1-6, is EADIYQTPRYLVIGTGKKITLECSQTMGHDKMYWYQQDPGMELHLIHYSYGVNSTEKGDLSSESTVSRIRTEHFPLTLESARPSHTSQYLCASSDSTGDNSPLHFGNGTRLTVT.

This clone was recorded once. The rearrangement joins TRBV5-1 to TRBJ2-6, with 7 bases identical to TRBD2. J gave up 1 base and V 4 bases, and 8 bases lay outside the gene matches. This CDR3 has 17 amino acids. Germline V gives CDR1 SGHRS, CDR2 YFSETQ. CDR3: CASSRGPGGSGANVLTF. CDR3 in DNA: TGCGCCAGCAGCAGGGGACCCGGGGGGTCTGGGGCCAACGTCCTGACTTTC.

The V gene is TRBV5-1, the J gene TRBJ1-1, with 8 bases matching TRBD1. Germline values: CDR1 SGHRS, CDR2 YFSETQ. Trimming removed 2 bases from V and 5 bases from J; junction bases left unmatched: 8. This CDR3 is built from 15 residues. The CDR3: CASSFTGTGDTEAFF. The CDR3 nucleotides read TGCGCCAGCAGCTTCACCGGGACAGGTGATACTGAAGCTTTCTTT.

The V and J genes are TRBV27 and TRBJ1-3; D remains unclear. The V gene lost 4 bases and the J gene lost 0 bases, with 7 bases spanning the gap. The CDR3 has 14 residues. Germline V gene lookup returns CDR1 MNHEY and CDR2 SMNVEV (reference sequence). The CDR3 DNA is TGTGCCAGCAGTTCAAGGATCTCTGGAAACACCATATATTTT. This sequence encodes CASSSRISGNTIYF.